The subject of this entry is one T cell receptor (beta chain). Its antigen is unidentified. Germline V gene sequence: CDR1 KGHSH, CDR2 LQKENI. V dropped 4 bases and J dropped 3 bases, with 9 bases sitting between them. The CDR3 sequence is 13 residues long. This sample is part of a study of Tregs in tolerant kidney transplant recipients. Study-level background: CD4+CD25+CD127- cells came from roughly 3-day belatacept mixed lymphocyte reactions, some with approximately five-day graft donor restimulation. Recipient cells were told from donor cells by antibody staining. Overall study findings and caveats: Activated donor B cell expansion appeared to reveal the most relevant donor-specific TCRbeta repertoire. Biological reproducibility was not directly addressed, but technical replication error appeared minimal.

Sequencing was performed with immunoSEQ multiplex PCR; in TCRdb, only in-frame clones are kept and a portion is missing. The table includes about 21,000 clones, around 71% detected once. The TCR sequence derives from a human donor in good health. V usage is TRBV18 and J usage is TRBJ1-1, with D unclear. The sequenced material came from Tregs from blood cultured with allogeneic cells. The CDR3 here is CASSLDAYTEAFF. The DNA for the CDR3 is TGTGCCAGCTCACTTGATGCGTACACTGAAGCTTTCTTT.